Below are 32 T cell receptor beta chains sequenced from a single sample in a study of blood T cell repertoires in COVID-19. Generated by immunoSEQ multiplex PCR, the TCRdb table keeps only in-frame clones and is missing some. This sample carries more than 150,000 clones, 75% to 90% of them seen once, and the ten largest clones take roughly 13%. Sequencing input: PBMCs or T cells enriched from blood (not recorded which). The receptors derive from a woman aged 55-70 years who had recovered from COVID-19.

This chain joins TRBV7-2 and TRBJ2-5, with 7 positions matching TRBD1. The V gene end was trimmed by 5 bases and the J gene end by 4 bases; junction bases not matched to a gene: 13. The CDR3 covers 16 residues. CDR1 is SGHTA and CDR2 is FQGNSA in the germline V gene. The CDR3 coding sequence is TGTGCCAGCAGCCAAACCGGGACAGAGGACCCAGAGACCCAGTACTTC. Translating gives CASSQTGTEDPETQYF.

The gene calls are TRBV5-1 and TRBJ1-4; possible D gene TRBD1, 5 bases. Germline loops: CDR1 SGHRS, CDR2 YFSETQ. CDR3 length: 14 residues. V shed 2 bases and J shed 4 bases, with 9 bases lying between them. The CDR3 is CASSFDSRNEKLFF. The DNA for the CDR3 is TGCGCCAGCAGCTTCGACAGCCGTAATGAAAAACTGTTTTTT.

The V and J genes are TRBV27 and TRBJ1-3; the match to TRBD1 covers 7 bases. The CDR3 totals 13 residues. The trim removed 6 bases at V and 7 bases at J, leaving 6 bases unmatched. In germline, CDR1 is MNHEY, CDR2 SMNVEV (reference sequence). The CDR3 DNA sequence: TGTGCCAGCAGGACGTCAGGGGGGAACACCATATATTTT. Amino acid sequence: CASRTSGGNTIYF.

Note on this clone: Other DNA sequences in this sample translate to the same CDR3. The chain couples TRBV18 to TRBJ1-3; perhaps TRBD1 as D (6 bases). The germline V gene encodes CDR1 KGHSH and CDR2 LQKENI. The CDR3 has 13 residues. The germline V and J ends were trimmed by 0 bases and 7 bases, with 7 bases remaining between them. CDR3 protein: CASSPPGGNTIYF. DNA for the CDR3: TGTGCCAGCTCACCACCAGGGGGTAACACCATATATTTT.

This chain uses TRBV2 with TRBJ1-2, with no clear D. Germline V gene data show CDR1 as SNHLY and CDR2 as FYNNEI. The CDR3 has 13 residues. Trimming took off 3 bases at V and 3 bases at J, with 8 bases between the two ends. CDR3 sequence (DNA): TGTGCCAGCAGTGATAGGGAGTACTATGGCTACACCTTC. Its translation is CASSDREYYGYTF.

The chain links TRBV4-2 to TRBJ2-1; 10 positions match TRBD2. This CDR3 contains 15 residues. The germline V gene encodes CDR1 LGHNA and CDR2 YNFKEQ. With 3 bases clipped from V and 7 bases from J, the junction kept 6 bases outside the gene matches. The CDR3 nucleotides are TGTGCCAGCAGCCAGTCCCCACTAGCGGGGAATGAGCAGTTCTTC. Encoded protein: CASSQSPLAGNEQFF.

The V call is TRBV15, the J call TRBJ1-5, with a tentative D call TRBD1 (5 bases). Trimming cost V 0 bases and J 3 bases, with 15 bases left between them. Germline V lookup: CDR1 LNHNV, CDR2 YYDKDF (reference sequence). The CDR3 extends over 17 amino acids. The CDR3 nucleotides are TGTGCCACCAGCAGAGATAAGGGGCGACACGACAATCAGCCCCAGCATTTT. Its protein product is CATSRDKGRHDNQPQHF.

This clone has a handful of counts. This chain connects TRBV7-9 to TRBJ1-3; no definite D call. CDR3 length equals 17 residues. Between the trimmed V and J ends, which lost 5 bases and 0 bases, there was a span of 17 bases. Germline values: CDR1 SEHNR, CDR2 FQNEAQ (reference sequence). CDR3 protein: CASSRLDGFYSGNTIYF. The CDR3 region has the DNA TGTGCCAGCAGCCGACTAGACGGTTTTTACTCTGGAAACACCATATATTTT. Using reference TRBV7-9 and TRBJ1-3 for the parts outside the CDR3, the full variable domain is DTGVSQNPRHKITKRGQNVTFRCDPISEHNRLYWYRQTLGQGPEFLTYFQNEAQLEKSRLLSDRFSAERPKGSFSTLEIQRTEQGDSAMYLCASSRLDGFYSGNTIYFGEGSWLTVV.

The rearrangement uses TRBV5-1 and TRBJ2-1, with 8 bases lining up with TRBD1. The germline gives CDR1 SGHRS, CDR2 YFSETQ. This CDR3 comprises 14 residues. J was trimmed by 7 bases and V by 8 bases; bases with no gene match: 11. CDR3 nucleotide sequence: TGCGCCAGTGGGCCGGGACAGGTATCAAATGAGCAGTTCTTC. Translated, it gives CASGPGQVSNEQFF.

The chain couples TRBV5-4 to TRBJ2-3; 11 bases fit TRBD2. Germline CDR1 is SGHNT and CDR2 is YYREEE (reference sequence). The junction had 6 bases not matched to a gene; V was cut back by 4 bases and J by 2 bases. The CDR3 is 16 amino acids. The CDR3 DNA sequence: TGTGCCAGCAGCCAAAGACTAGCGGGGAACACAGATACGCAGTATTTT. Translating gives CASSQRLAGNTDTQYF.

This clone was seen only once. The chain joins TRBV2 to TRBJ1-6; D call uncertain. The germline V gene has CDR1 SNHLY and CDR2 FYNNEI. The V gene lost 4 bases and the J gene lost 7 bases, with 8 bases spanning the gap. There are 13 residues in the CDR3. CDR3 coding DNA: TGTGCCAGCAGTGGGCAGGAAAATTCACCCCTCCACTTT. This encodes CASSGQENSPLHF.

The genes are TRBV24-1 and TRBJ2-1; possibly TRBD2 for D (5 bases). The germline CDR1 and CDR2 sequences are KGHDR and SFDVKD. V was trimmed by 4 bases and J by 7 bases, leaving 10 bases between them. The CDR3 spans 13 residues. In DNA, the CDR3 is TGTGCCACCAGTGAGAGTCTAGCTAATGAGCAGTTCTTC. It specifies CATSESLANEQFF.

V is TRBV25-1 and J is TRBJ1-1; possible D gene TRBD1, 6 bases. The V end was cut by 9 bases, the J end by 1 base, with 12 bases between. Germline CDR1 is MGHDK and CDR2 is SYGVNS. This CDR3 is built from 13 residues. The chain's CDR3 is CASKMTGNTEAFF. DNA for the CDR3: TGTGCCAGTAAAATGACAGGGAACACTGAAGCTTTCTTT. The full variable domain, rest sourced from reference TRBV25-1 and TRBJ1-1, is EADIYQTPRYLVIGTGKKITLECSQTMGHDKMYWYQQDPGMELHLIHYSYGVNSTEKGDLSSESTVSRIRTEHFPLTLESARPSHTSQYLCASKMTGNTEAFFGQGTRLTVV.

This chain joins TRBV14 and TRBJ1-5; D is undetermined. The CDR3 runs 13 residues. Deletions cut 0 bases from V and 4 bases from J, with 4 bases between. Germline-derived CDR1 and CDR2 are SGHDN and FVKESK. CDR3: CASSQDRNQPQHF. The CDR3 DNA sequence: TGTGCCAGCAGCCAAGACAGAAATCAGCCCCAGCATTTT.

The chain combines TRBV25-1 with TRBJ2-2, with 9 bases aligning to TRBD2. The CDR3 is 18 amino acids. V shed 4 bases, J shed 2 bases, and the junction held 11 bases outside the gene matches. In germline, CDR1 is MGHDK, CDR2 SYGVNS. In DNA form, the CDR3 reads TGTGCCAGCAGTGGGGGACTAGCCCGCGCGAGCAACACCGGGGAGCTGTTTTTT. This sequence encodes CASSGGLARASNTGELFF.

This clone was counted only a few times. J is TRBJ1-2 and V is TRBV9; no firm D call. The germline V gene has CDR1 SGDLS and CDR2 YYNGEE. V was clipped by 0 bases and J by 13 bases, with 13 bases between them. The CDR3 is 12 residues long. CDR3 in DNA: TGTGCCAGCAGCGTAGATGGCAGATCATTCACCTTC. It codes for CASSVDGRSFTF.

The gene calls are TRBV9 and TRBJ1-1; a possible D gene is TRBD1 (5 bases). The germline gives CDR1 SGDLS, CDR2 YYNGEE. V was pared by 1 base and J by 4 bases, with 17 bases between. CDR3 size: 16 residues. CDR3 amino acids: CASSVRPQGIGTEAFF. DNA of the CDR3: TGTGCCAGCAGCGTACGCCCTCAGGGTATAGGCACTGAAGCTTTCTTT.

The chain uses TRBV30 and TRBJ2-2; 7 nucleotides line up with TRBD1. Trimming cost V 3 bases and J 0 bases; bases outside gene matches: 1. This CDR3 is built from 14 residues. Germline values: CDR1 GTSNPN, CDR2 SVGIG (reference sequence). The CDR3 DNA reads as TGTGCCTGGAGGGGGACAGCGAACACCGGGGAGCTGTTTTTT. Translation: CAWRGTANTGELFF.

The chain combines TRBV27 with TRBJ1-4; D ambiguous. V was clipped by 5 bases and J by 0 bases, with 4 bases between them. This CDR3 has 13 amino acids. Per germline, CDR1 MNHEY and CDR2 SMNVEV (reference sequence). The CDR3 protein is CASSPATNEKLFF. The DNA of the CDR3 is TGTGCCAGCAGTCCTGCAACTAATGAAAAACTGTTTTTT.

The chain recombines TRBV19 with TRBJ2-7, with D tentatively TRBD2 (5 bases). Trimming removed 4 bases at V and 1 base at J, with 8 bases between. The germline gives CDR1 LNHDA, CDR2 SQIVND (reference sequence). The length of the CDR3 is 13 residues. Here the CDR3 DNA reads TGTGCCAGTAGTACGGGGAGATCCTACGAGCAGTACTTC. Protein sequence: CASSTGRSYEQYF. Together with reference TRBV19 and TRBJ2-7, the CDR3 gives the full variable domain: DGGITQSPKYLFRKEGQNVTLSCEQNLNHDAMYWYRQDPGQGLRLIYYSQIVNDFQKGDIAEGYSVSREKKESFPLTVTSAQKNPTAFYLCASSTGRSYEQYFGPGTRLTVT.

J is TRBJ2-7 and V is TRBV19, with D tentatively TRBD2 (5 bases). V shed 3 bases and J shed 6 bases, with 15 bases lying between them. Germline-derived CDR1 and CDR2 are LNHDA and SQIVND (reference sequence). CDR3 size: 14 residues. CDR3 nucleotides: TGTGCCAGTAGTATTGTAGGATTAGGAGGCGAGCAGTACTTC. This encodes CASSIVGLGGEQYF.

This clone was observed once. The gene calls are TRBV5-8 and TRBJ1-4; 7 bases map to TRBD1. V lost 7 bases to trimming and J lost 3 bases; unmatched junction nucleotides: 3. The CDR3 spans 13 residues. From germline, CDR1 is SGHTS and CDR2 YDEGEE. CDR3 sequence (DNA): TGTGCCAGCCCCACAGGGGCTAATGAAAAACTGTTTTTT. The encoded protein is CASPTGANEKLFF.

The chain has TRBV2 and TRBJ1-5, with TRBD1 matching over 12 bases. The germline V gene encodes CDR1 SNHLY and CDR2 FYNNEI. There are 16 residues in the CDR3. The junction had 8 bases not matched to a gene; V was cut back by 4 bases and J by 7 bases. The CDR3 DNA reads TGTGCCAGCAGTGCTATGGGACAGGGGGCCGGGCAGCCCCAGCATTTT. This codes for CASSAMGQGAGQPQHF.

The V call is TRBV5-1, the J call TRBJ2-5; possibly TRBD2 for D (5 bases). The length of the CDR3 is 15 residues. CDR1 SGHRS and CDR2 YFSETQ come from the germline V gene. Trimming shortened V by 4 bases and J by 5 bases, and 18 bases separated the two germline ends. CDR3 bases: TGCGCCAGCAGCCTGAATAGTGGAGGTTGGGAGACCCAGTACTTC. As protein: CASSLNSGGWETQYF.

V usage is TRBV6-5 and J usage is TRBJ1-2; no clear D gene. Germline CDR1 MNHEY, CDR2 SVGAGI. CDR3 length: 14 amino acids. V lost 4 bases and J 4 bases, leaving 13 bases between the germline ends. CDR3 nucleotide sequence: TGTGCCAGCAGTTCCAGGCCCGACATCTATGGCTACACCTTC. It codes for CASSSRPDIYGYTF.

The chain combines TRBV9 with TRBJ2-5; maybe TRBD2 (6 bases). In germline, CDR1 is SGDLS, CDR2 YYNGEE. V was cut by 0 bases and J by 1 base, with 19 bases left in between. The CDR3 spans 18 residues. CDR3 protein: CASSVAVKTRWGQETQYF. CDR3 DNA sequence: TGTGCCAGCAGCGTAGCGGTGAAGACTAGATGGGGCCAAGAGACCCAGTACTTC.

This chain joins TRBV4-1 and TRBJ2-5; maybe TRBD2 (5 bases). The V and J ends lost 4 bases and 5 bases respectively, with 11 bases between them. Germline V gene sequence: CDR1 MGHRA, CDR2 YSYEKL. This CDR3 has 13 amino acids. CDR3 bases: TGCGCCAGCAGCCGTCTCCCGGGGGAGACCCAGTACTTC. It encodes CASSRLPGETQYF.

The CDR3 sequence: CASRQGRSSGANVLTF. In DNA, the CDR3 is TGTGCCAGCAGACAGGGGCGCAGCTCTGGGGCCAACGTCCTGACTTTC. The V call is TRBV5-4, the J call TRBJ2-6, with 7 bases lining up with TRBD1. Trimming took 5 bases from V and 0 from J; bases not matched to a gene: 5. The germline V gene encodes CDR1 SGHNT and CDR2 YYREEE (reference sequence). The CDR3 covers 16 residues.

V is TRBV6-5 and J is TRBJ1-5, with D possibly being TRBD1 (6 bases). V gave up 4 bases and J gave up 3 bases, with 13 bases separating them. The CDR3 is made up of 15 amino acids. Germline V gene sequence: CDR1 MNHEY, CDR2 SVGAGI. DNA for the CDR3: TGTGCCAGCAGTTTGAGCCGGACAGCCAATCAGCCCCAGCATTTT. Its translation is CASSLSRTANQPQHF.

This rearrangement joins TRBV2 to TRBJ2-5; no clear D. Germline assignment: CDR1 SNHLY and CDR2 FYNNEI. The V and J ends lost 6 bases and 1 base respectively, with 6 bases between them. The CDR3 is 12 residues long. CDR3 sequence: CASRRFQETQYF. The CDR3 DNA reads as TGTGCCAGCAGGAGGTTCCAAGAGACCCAGTACTTC.

The chain's CDR3 is CSVAPPDRARGQQFF. CDR3 coding DNA: TGCAGCGTCGCTCCCCCGGACAGGGCGCGAGGGCAGCAGTTCTTC. The chain uses TRBV29-1 and TRBJ2-1; TRBD1 aligns across 8 bases. The CDR3 is 15 residues long. V was pared by 6 bases and J by 11 bases, with 18 bases of the junction left unmatched. Germline V CDR1 and CDR2: SQVTM, ANQGSEA.

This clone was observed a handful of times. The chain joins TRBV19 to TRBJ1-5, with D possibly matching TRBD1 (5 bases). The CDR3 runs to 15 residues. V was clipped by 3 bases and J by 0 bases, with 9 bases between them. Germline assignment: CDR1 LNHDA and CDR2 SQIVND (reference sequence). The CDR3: CASSIYRLSNQPQHF. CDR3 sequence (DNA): TGTGCCAGTAGTATTTACAGGCTTAGCAATCAGCCCCAGCATTTT.